The clone carrying this TCR beta chain came up many times. What it binds is not known. V trimming: 3 bases; J trimming: 3 bases; junction bases outside the gene matches: 11. The CDR3 has 17 amino acids. CDR1 and CDR2 from the germline V gene are MDHEN and SYDVKM. The data stem from a study of T cells in Graves' hyperthyroidism and ophthalmopathy. Study conclusions and caveats: Also found in blood were most expanded thyroid clonotypes above 0.001.

The study enrolled patients aged 18 to 65 with newly diagnosed hyperthyroidism of under 2 months' duration. Fresh 10 ml peripheral blood yielded PBMCs. Amplification of TCR beta CDR3 regions used RNA as the template. An initial round of RT-PCR targeting the TCR CDR3 relied on the HTBI primer set. TCRdb independently ran MiXCR on the multiplex PCR reads; one entry per CDR3 protein. The table shows more than 350,000 distinct CDR3 sequences, with about 18% occurring only once. V usage is TRBV28 and J usage is TRBJ2-3; TRBD1 matches 8 bases. This TCR came from a woman aged 25 to 45 with Graves' hyperthyroidism that later progressed to Graves' ophthalmopathy. Material: blood. Here the CDR3 reads CASSFRRGRGLTDTQYF. The CDR3 DNA sequence: TGTGCCAGCAGTTTCCGACGCGGCAGGGGGCTGACAGATACGCAGTATTTT.